This T cell receptor beta chain was sequenced for a study of CD8+CD57+ T cells in acquired aplastic anemia. This clonotype was recorded many times. The study profiled TCR beta VDJ and CDR3 using genomic DNA as template. In TCRdb, the reads were re-called with MiXCR into one record per CDR3 protein. The sample contains around 200,000 distinct CDR3 sequences, under 65% of which appear only once. The CDR3 runs 15 residues. Per the germline V gene, CDR1 is LNHDA and CDR2 is SQIVND (reference sequence). Trimming left V 6 bases short and J 0 bases short, with 12 bases between. The clonotype was recovered from a human donor in good health. The rearrangement uses TRBV19 and TRBJ1-5; maybe TRBD1 (6 bases). Input material: sorted CD4+, CD8+, or CD8+CD57+ T cells (not recorded which) from PBMCs. CDR3 in DNA: TGTGCCAGTAGAAATAACAGGGATAGCAATCAGCCCCAGCATTTT. This translates into CASRNNRDSNQPQHF.